The 7 T cell receptor beta chains reported below all come from one sample, sequenced in a study of T cells in Graves' hyperthyroidism and ophthalmopathy. RNA transcripts provided the source from which TCR beta CDR3 regions were amplified. A set of HTBI primers served as the primers for a first-round RT-PCR of the TCR CDR3. TCRdb used MiXCR to reprocess the multiplex PCR reads, holding one entry per CDR3 protein. The table lists nearly 600,000 distinct CDR3 sequences, approximately 15% of them singletons. The sample consisted of blood. These receptors came from a woman under 30 with Graves' ophthalmopathy.

This clonotype came up many times. The V and J genes are TRBV19 and TRBJ2-1; TRBD2 aligns across 8 bases. Per the germline V gene, CDR1 is LNHDA and CDR2 is SQIVND (reference sequence). Unmatched junction bases numbered 17, after V lost 4 bases and J lost 3 bases. CDR3 size: 19 residues. CDR3 protein: CASSTPGLVSVFRYNEQFF. CDR3 DNA: TGTGCCAGTAGTACGCCGGGACTAGTATCTGTCTTTCGCTACAATGAGCAGTTCTTC.

V gene TRBV9 combines with J gene TRBJ1-4; 7 bases match TRBD1. The V and J ends lost 1 base and 8 bases, in that order; junction bases with no gene match: 5. Germline lookup yields CDR1 SGDLS and CDR2 YYNGEE. The CDR3 runs 14 residues. The CDR3 DNA sequence: TGTGCCAGCAGCGTACCAGGGGGAGAGGAAAAACTGTTTTTT. Protein: CASSVPGGEEKLFF.

This chain links TRBV19 with TRBJ1-1, with unresolved D. The CDR3 consists of 12 residues. Germline CDR1 LNHDA, CDR2 SQIVND (reference sequence). Trimming took 6 bases from V and 8 from J, leaving 13 bases between them. The CDR3 sequence: CASRRPGSEAFF. The CDR3 DNA sequence: TGTGCCAGTAGGAGACCCGGATCAGAAGCTTTCTTT. Supplemented by reference TRBV19 and TRBJ1-1, the full variable domain reads DGGITQSPKYLFRKEGQNVTLSCEQNLNHDAMYWYRQDPGQGLRLIYYSQIVNDFQKGDIAEGYSVSREKKESFPLTVTSAQKNPTAFYLCASRRPGSEAFFGQGTRLTVV.

Many counts were recorded for this clonotype. The chain employs TRBV28 and TRBJ2-1; 10 bases are shared with TRBD1. Germline loops: CDR1 MDHEN, CDR2 SYDVKM. There are 14 residues in the CDR3. After removal of 5 bases from V and 8 bases from J, the junction contained 6 bases not matched to a gene. The CDR3 DNA reads as TGTGCCAGCAGTACCGGACAGGGGGTTGATGAGCAGTTCTTC. Amino acid sequence: CASSTGQGVDEQFF.

CDR3 protein: CASSYQETGGYGYTF. The CDR3 DNA is TGTGCCAGCAGTTACCAAGAGACAGGGGGCTATGGCTACACCTTC. The chain employs TRBV6-5 and TRBJ1-2, with 9 bases lining up with TRBD1. The CDR3 has 15 residues. V dropped 2 bases and J dropped 4; count of bases not matched to a gene: 5. From germline, CDR1 is MNHEY and CDR2 SVGAGI.

This clonotype was detected ten times or more. The chain combines TRBV12-3 or TRBV12-4 with TRBJ1-5; 8 bases map to TRBD1. CDR3 length: 15 amino acids. Losses at the gene ends were 4 bases for V and 2 bases for J; bases not matched to a gene: 4. The CDR3 bases are TGTGCCAGCAGTTCGGACAGGGAGGGCAATCAGCCCCAGCATTTT. The encoded protein is CASSSDREGNQPQHF.

This clonotype was recorded many times. V is TRBV27 and J is TRBJ2-1, with 10 positions matching TRBD2. Germline V lookup: CDR1 MNHEY, CDR2 SMNVEV (reference sequence). The CDR3 totals 18 residues. V dropped 2 bases and J dropped 10; count of bases not matched to a gene: 17. The CDR3 bases are TGTGCCAGCAGTTTAGGGGAACTAGCGGGACCCTACGGGCGGGAGCAGTTCTTC. Translation: CASSLGELAGPYGREQFF.